The entry that follows covers one T cell receptor beta chain sequence. No cognate antigen has been identified for it. There are no base qualities to consult, and no much larger clone falls within one base. CD8 naive samples were obtained by positive selection for CCR7 among CD45RO-negative cells, yielding a CD45RA+CCR7+ population from which TemRA cells were excluded. The donors were healthy, HIV-negative adults who had no recently reported acute infections or vaccinations. All donors were Caucasian adults living in Nashville, Tennessee, USA. After blood collection by leukapheresis, PBMCs were isolated using Ficoll-Histopaque density gradient centrifugation and then cryopreserved in the vapor phase of liquid nitrogen. Purity and quantity of every magnetically sorted T cell population were checked by analytical flow cytometry. Genomic DNA was isolated from every sorted fraction and measured by UV absorbance on a Nanodrop 2000c.

This entry belongs to a study of shared clonotypes between healthy human individuals (dated by TCRdb to the early 2020s). About the full investigation: The cohort included three men and a couple of women between 18 and 49 years of age. For each donor, CD4 naive and CD4 memory were each given three plates, CD8 naive was given two plates, and CD8 memory was given one plate. To estimate repertoire size and how much clonotypes are shared between individuals, the study performed deep sequencing of blood TCR repertoires from roughly five healthy adults. Different laboratories and diverse techniques were used to prepare libraries and sequence TCR repertoires, to increase sequencing depth and limit assay-specific biases. Per donor, leukapheresis produced somewhere between about 0.85 and 8.9 billion PBMCs.

Results and caveats for the whole study, not just this receptor: Higher generation probabilities were observed for clonotypes shared by all four sorted-subset donors than for non-shared clonotypes. Sampling was limited to blood, and TCR repertoires in tissue likely differ from TCR repertoires in blood. About 4.5% of naive CD4, 3.5% of naive CD8, 2.3% of memory CD4, and about 0.4% of memory CD8 clonotypes were shared across a few donors. Rarefaction of sorted-subset datasets indicated incomplete sequencing despite the large sequencing depth. The genetic and exposure-history diversity represented was limited by the small number of donors. Estimated clonotype richness was generally larger for naive than for memory subsets. Based on pairwise subsampling, the degree of clonotype sharing among donors was expected to be affected by sequencing depth.

TCR CDR3 regions were amplified from genomic DNA by multiplex PCR using the deep immunoSEQ assay. For each cell subset, the extracted genomic DNA was distributed evenly across all wells of several immunoSEQ 96-well plates, and each plate served as one replicate. Each replicate PCR for sorted subsets received roughly 0.2 ug genomic DNA, equal to tens of thousands of T cell genomes. The purified libraries were quantified using a Qubit 3.0 fluorometer, sized with a Bioanalyzer 2100, and then quantified again using the KAPA Library Quantification kit. Every immunoSEQ 96-well plate was sequenced on a dedicated single-read 150-cycle Illumina NextSeq 550 flow cell. The published analysis was carried out like this. Because only junctional sequences without quality scores were contained in the immunoSEQ output, filtering matching that applied to full-length reads could not be performed. Sequences were annotated with PyIR, a Python wrapper for IgBLAST v1.9, using IMGT germline references to assign V/J genes and CDR3. Reads were removed for weak V/J assignments (E-value above 1e-6), missing CDR3, stop codons, out-of-frame junctions, or ambiguous translated residues. V3J clonotypes were defined by identical inferred V gene, J gene, and CDR3 amino acid sequence. To compute the percentage overlap between repertoires, the number of shared unique clonotypes was divided by the size of the smaller repertoire. Repertoire richness was assessed with RTK rarefaction, the Chao1 estimator, and Recon v2.1 estimates of unobserved clonotypes. For all TCRbeta clonotypes obtained by the gDNA method from a few donors, generation probabilities were computed with OLGA. This immuneACCESS table, as held by TCRdb, lists in-frame sequences with V and J called but not all clones. Of the missing ones, under half trace to an unresolved V gene in checked studies; the others have no known cause. D and trimming come from the DNA, and the V and J calls and clone size come from that table. In this sample the table shows just over 2,000,000 clones, approximately 94% of which occur a single time. 0.85% to 1.3% of the sample lies in the top ten.

Including the terminal cysteine and phenylalanine, the CDR3 comprises 14 residues. Left in the record is the CDR3 DNA by itself, 42 bases read in frame from the first base. The V end loses 3 bases and the J end loses 2 bases, and a stretch of 11 bases separates them. CDR1 ENHRY and CDR2 SYGVKD were looked up in the germline V gene. The receptor comes from a man aged 18 to 35 in good health. The V and J segments used are TRBV10-3 and TRBJ2-7; the D assignment is uncertain and may be TRBD1 or TRBD2, with 5 bases supporting each. Sequenced: naive CD8+ T cells sorted from blood. Interpreted using the paper, the cell subset or site label stands for: CD45RA+CCR7+. The CDR3 has the sequence CAISDVRETYEQYF. The DNA sequence is TGTGCCATCAGTGATGTCAGGGAGACCTACGAGCAGTACTTC.